These T cell receptor beta chains were read from a single sample in a study of T cell changes during pregnancy in multiple sclerosis. Measured with immunoSEQ multiplex PCR; TCRdb has only the in-frame clones, and not every one. The repertoire holds fewer than 70,000 clones, with approximately 87% as singletons. The sample taken for sequencing was peripheral blood from another person, used as feeder cells. These receptors originate from a human donor whose cells served as feeder cells for cultures in a pregnancy study. Both conserved end residues are part of each CDR3. Each record gives: D gene, J gene, V gene, clone size, CDR3 DNA, CDR3 protein. D genes are given only for firm matches. Clone size appears in some rows only: once, few, many, or a class for an expanded clone.

d_gene: NA
j_gene: TRBJ2-2
v_gene: TRBV10-1
abundance: once
CDR3nt: TGCGCCAGCAGTGCAGGGAGGAAGAACACCGGGGAGCTGTTTTTT
CDR3aa: CASSAGRKNTGELFF

d_gene: NA
j_gene: TRBJ1-1
v_gene: TRBV2
abundance: NA
CDR3nt: TGTGCCAGCAGTGCGCGCAGCCTGAACACTGAAGCTTTCTTT
CDR3aa: CASSARSLNTEAFF

d_gene: NA
j_gene: TRBJ2-1
v_gene: TRBV4-3
abundance: NA
CDR3nt: TGCGCCAGCAGCCGCGAAAGGGGGGACAATGAGCAGTTCTTC
CDR3aa: CASSRERGDNEQFF

d_gene: TRBD1
j_gene: TRBJ1-1
v_gene: TRBV30
abundance: NA
CDR3nt: TGTGCCTGGAGTTACGGGACAGGGGCGACTGAAGCTTTCTTT
CDR3aa: CAWSYGTGATEAFF

d_gene: NA
j_gene: TRBJ1-5
v_gene: TRBV4-3
abundance: NA
CDR3nt: TGCGCCAGCAGCCAAGCGAGGCTGACACTAAGCAATCAGCCCCAGCATTTT
CDR3aa: CASSQARLTLSNQPQHF

d_gene: TRBD2
j_gene: TRBJ2-5
v_gene: TRBV27
abundance: NA
CDR3nt: TGTGCCAGCAGTTTATCAGGACTAGCGGGAGGCCCAGGGGAGACCCAGTACTTC
CDR3aa: CASSLSGLAGGPGETQYF

d_gene: TRBD1
j_gene: TRBJ1-2
v_gene: TRBV19
abundance: NA
CDR3nt: TGTGCCAGCCGGGACAGGGGTTCTAACTATGGCTACACCTTC
CDR3aa: CASRDRGSNYGYTF

d_gene: TRBD1
j_gene: TRBJ1-2
v_gene: TRBV2
abundance: few
CDR3nt: TGTGCCAGCAGGAACCTACGACAGGGAAACTATGGCTACACCTTC
CDR3aa: CASRNLRQGNYGYTF

d_gene: NA
j_gene: TRBJ2-1
v_gene: TRBV11-2
abundance: NA
CDR3nt: TGTGCCAGCAGCCCCCCCGGACGCCAGAGCTCCTACAATGAGCAGTTCTTC
CDR3aa: CASSPPGRQSSYNEQFF

d_gene: NA
j_gene: TRBJ2-3
v_gene: TRBV27
abundance: NA
CDR3nt: TGTGCCAGCAGTTTTCGGGGGCGCGTACGCCTTACTAGCACAGATACGCAGTATTTT
CDR3aa: CASSFRGRVRLTSTDTQYF

d_gene: NA
j_gene: TRBJ2-1
v_gene: TRBV5-1
abundance: NA
CDR3nt: TGCGCCAGCAGCTTCCCCGGTAGCTCCTACAATGAGCAGTTCTTC
CDR3aa: CASSFPGSSYNEQFF

d_gene: NA
j_gene: TRBJ2-7
v_gene: TRBV5-1
abundance: NA
CDR3nt: TGCGCCAGCCGCACCTACACGGGGAACGAGCAGTACTTC
CDR3aa: CASRTYTGNEQYF

d_gene: NA
j_gene: TRBJ1-1
v_gene: TRBV2
abundance: NA
CDR3nt: TGTGCCAGCAGCCGCCGGGACCGACCCATGAACACTGAAGCTTTCTTT
CDR3aa: CASSRRDRPMNTEAFF

d_gene: NA
j_gene: TRBJ1-5
v_gene: TRBV30
abundance: NA
CDR3nt: TGTGCCTGGAGTCCTCTCGGGGGGCAACAGCCCCAGCATTTT
CDR3aa: CAWSPLGGQQPQHF

d_gene: NA
j_gene: TRBJ1-3
v_gene: TRBV6-8
abundance: NA
CDR3nt: TGTGCCAGCGGACTTTGGAGGGGGACAGGAAACACCATATATTTT
CDR3aa: CASGLWRGTGNTIYF

d_gene: TRBD1
j_gene: TRBJ1-5
v_gene: TRBV28
abundance: medium-sized
CDR3nt: TGTGCCAGCAGCGATACGGACAGGCTAGGGTCTCTAGGGGATCAGCCCCAGCATTTT
CDR3aa: CASSDTDRLGSLGDQPQHF

d_gene: NA
j_gene: TRBJ1-3
v_gene: TRBV25-1
abundance: NA
CDR3nt: TGTGCCAGCAGTGTAGGCAAGGGAAACACCATATATTTT
CDR3aa: CASSVGKGNTIYF

d_gene: NA
j_gene: TRBJ2-1
v_gene: TRBV27
abundance: NA
CDR3nt: TGTGCCAGCAGTCCGGAAATTGGCTCCTACAATGAGCAGTTCTTC
CDR3aa: CASSPEIGSYNEQFF

d_gene: NA
j_gene: TRBJ2-1
v_gene: TRBV9
abundance: NA
CDR3nt: TGTGCCAGCAGCGCGCCCCGGGTGGCTTATATCCTAGCTGGCTATGAGCAGTTCTTC
CDR3aa: CASSAPRVAYILAGYEQFF

d_gene: NA
j_gene: TRBJ1-2
v_gene: TRBV7-9
abundance: NA
CDR3nt: TGTGCCAGCAGCCACGAGGGGCCGACCTTTGGCTACACCTTC
CDR3aa: CASSHEGPTFGYTF

d_gene: NA
j_gene: TRBJ2-7
v_gene: TRBV4-1
abundance: NA
CDR3nt: TGCGCCAGCAGCCAAGCAGACCACGGGCTAGCTCGCGAGCAGTACTTC
CDR3aa: CASSQADHGLAREQYF

d_gene: NA
j_gene: TRBJ2-3
v_gene: TRBV9
abundance: NA
CDR3nt: TGTGCCAGCAGCGTAGCGGTCGCATCCACAGATACGCAGTATTTT
CDR3aa: CASSVAVASTDTQYF

d_gene: NA
j_gene: TRBJ2-1
v_gene: TRBV5-4
abundance: NA
CDR3nt: TGTGCCAGCAGCTTGTACGGGGATGAGCAGTTCTTC
CDR3aa: CASSLYGDEQFF

d_gene: NA
j_gene: TRBJ2-1
v_gene: TRBV25-1
abundance: NA
CDR3nt: TGTGCCAGCAGTGCCTACAATGAGCAGTTCTTC
CDR3aa: CASSAYNEQFF